Shown below are 32 T cell receptor beta chains from a single sample sequenced in a study of CD8 T cells in ankylosing spondylitis. Study-wide points: There was a TCR beta motif, made of fewer than 10 highly homologous variants, that appeared characteristic of ankylosing spondylitis blood.

TCRdb reanalysed the 5' RACE reads using MiXCR and keeps one entry per CDR3 protein. Among about 700,000 distinct CDR3 sequences listed, under 20% were seen once. Which antigens these TCRs recognize remains unknown. The sample consisted of blood, either unsorted or a sorted T cell fraction (not recorded which). Every receptor here comes from a male donor with ankylosing spondylitis.

J is TRBJ2-3 and V is TRBV9; D tentatively fits TRBD1 or TRBD2 (7 bases each). Germline CDR1 reads SGDLS; CDR2 reads YYNGEE. CDR3 length: 15 amino acids. Trimming removed 3 bases from V and 9 bases from J, with 20 bases in between. The CDR3 sequence: CASSAGGGTVWTQYF. CDR3 nucleotide sequence: TGTGCCAGCAGCGCAGGGGGGGGTACGGTTTGGACGCAGTATTTT.

This clonotype was detected only a few times. CDR3 residues: CASSARGQTYEQYF. The CDR3 DNA reads TGTGCCAGCAGCGCCCGTGGACAGACCTACGAGCAGTACTTC. The chain has TRBV7-2 and TRBJ2-7; D perhaps matches TRBD1 (6 bases). Trimming took 5 bases from V and 2 from J, leaving 13 bases between them. The germline gives CDR1 SGHTA, CDR2 FQGNSA. The CDR3 has 14 amino acids.

This clonotype was counted a few times. This chain's CDR3 is CASSLVAGGGGNTGELFF. The CDR3 DNA follows: TGTGCCAGCAGCTTAGTTGCGGGGGGAGGGGGAAACACCGGGGAGCTGTTTTTT. V and J are TRBV11-2 and TRBJ2-2, with TRBD2 matching 8 bases. Germline V gene lookup returns CDR1 SGHAT and CDR2 FQNNGV. The V segment lost 1 base and the J segment 2 bases; nucleotides outside the gene matches: 9. The CDR3 length is 18 residues.

This clonotype was observed a few times. The chain couples TRBV10-3 to TRBJ1-5; D may be TRBD1 (6 bases). CDR1 and CDR2 from the germline V gene are ENHRY and SYGVKD. Trimming took off 2 bases at V and 6 bases at J, with 14 bases between the two ends. The CDR3 extends over 15 amino acids. The CDR3, as DNA: TGTGCCATCAGTGAGACCGGGCCCAGGGGTCAGCCCCAGCATTTT. As protein: CAISETGPRGQPQHF.

Many counts were recorded for this clonotype. The chain employs TRBV5-1 and TRBJ1-2; TRBD1 matches at 7 bases. The CDR3 covers 14 residues. The germline gives CDR1 SGHRS, CDR2 YFSETQ. V lost 4 bases to trimming and J lost 3 bases; unmatched junction nucleotides: 6. The DNA for the CDR3 is TGCGCCAGCAGCAGAAGACAGGGAGACTATGGCTACACCTTC. This sequence encodes CASSRRQGDYGYTF. Based on the CDR3 plus reference TRBV5-1 and TRBJ1-2, the full variable domain is KAGVTQTPRYLIKTRGQQVTLSCSPISGHRSVSWYQQTPGQGLQFLFEYFSETQRNKGNFPGRFSGRQFSNSRSEMNVSTLELGDSALYLCASSRRQGDYGYTFGSGTRLTVV.

The rearrangement uses TRBV4-3 and TRBJ2-7; 11 bases match TRBD2. Germline V CDR1 and CDR2: LGHNA, YSLEER. Germline trimming cut 3 bases from V and 2 bases from J; bases unmatched to any gene: 6. This CDR3 is built from 16 residues. CDR3 sequence reads: CASSQTTSGITYEQYF. The CDR3 DNA follows: TGCGCCAGCAGCCAGACGACTAGCGGGATTACCTACGAGCAGTACTTC.

This clonotype was found a few times. The gene calls are TRBV11-1 and TRBJ2-7; 8 nucleotides match TRBD1. The CDR3 spans 14 residues. V shed 4 bases and J 5 bases; nucleotides not matched to a gene: 7. The germline gives CDR1 SGHAT, CDR2 FQDESV (reference sequence). The CDR3 DNA follows: TGTGCCAGCAGCTATGACAGGGGTAGCCACGAGCAGTACTTC. This codes for CASSYDRGSHEQYF.

A few counts support this clonotype. The chain carries TRBV11-2 and TRBJ1-2; possible D gene TRBD1, 6 bases. Germline V gene lookup returns CDR1 SGHAT and CDR2 FQNNGV. CDR3 length equals 15 residues. V was pared by 0 bases and J by 3 bases, with 11 bases between. In DNA form, the CDR3 reads TGTGCCAGCAGCTTAGATTTAGGGGGAGACTATGGCTACACCTTC. Its translation: CASSLDLGGDYGYTF.

V usage is TRBV6-1 and J usage is TRBJ1-5, with D uncertain. The V gene's germline CDR1 is MNHNS and CDR2 SASEGT. The CDR3 runs to 15 residues. Trimming took off 6 bases at V and 2 bases at J, with 14 bases between the two ends. For the CDR3, the DNA is TGTGCCAGCAGCCCCAAGATTGATCGCAATCAGCCCCAGCATTTT. It yields the protein CASSPKIDRNQPQHF.

The gene calls are TRBV15 and TRBJ1-5; the match to TRBD1 covers 7 bases. CDR3 length: 13 amino acids. Germline assignment: CDR1 LNHNV and CDR2 YYDKDF (reference sequence). J gave up 7 bases and V 3 bases, and 3 bases lay outside the gene matches. The CDR3 nucleotides are TGTGCCACCAGCAGGGGACAGCTCCAGCCCCAGCATTTT. This encodes CATSRGQLQPQHF. The complete variable domain, with remaining parts taken from reference TRBV15 and TRBJ1-5, reads DAMVIQNPRYQVTQFGKPVTLSCSQTLNHNVMYWYQQKSSQAPKLLFHYYDKDFNNEADTPDNFQSRRPNTSFCFLDIRSPGLGDTAMYLCATSRGQLQPQHFGDGTRLSIL.

CDR3 DNA: TGTGCCAGCAGCTTAGTCTGGGACAAAAACATTCAGTACTTC. Translated: CASSLVWDKNIQYF. This rearrangement joins TRBV7-9 to TRBJ2-4; D not certain. Germline V gene sequence: CDR1 SEHNR, CDR2 FQNEAQ (reference sequence). The V gene lost 1 base and the J gene lost 3 bases, with 7 bases spanning the gap. The CDR3 has 14 amino acids.

This chain connects TRBV12-3 or TRBV12-4 to TRBJ1-2, with D tentatively TRBD1 (5 bases). Trimming stripped 3 bases from V and 5 bases from J, with 10 bases between. The CDR3 is made up of 13 amino acids. CDR3 DNA: TGTGCCAGCAGTTTGGGGGGATTTTATGGCTACACCTTC. It yields the protein CASSLGGFYGYTF.

CDR3 DNA: TGCAGTGCTCTAGCGGGAAACACCGGGGAGCTGTTTTTT. It yields the protein CSALAGNTGELFF. V and J are TRBV20-1 and TRBJ2-2; 9 bases line up with TRBD2. This CDR3 region has 13 residues. The J segment lost 2 bases and the V segment lost 5 bases, leaving 0 bases of the junction unmatched. The germline CDR1 and CDR2 sequences are DFQATT and SNEGSKA (reference sequence).

This clonotype was observed a handful of times. The chain employs TRBV12-3 or TRBV12-4 and TRBJ2-2; D may be TRBD1 (5 bases). The CDR3 consists of 12 residues. V was cut by 7 bases and J by 4 bases, with 7 bases left in between. The CDR3 DNA reads as TGTGCCAGCACAGGGTTCACCGGGGAGCTGTTTTTT. Its translation is CASTGFTGELFF.

In this sample, this clonotype turned up a few times. V gene TRBV4-1 combines with J gene TRBJ1-5; 7 bases map to TRBD1. J gave up 11 bases and V 0 bases, and 13 bases lay outside the gene matches. In germline, CDR1 is MGHRA, CDR2 YSYEKL. The CDR3 totals 16 residues. CDR3 DNA: TGCGCCAGCAGCCAAGAAGTGGGTCCAGGGGGAAGGGCCCAGCATTTT. It yields the protein CASSQEVGPGGRAQHF.

The chain couples TRBV2 to TRBJ2-3; D is ambiguous. V was clipped by 0 bases and J by 1 base, with 5 bases between them. The germline CDR1 and CDR2 sequences are SNHLY and FYNNEI. CDR3 length: 14 amino acids. CDR3 nucleotide sequence: TGTGCCAGCAGTGAAGCGTGGGGCACAGATACGCAGTATTTT. This gives the protein CASSEAWGTDTQYF. Variable domain in full (rest from reference TRBV2 and TRBJ2-3): EPEVTQTPSHQVTQMGQEVILRCVPISNHLYFYWYRQILGQKVEFLVSFYNNEISEKSEIFDDQFSVERPDGSNFTLKIRSTKLEDSAMYFCASSEAWGTDTQYFGPGTRLTVL.

This sequence joins TRBV4-1 and TRBJ1-5, with D perhaps matching TRBD1 (6 bases). Trimming shortened V by 3 bases and J by 6 bases, and 15 bases separated the two germline ends. Germline V gives CDR1 MGHRA, CDR2 YSYEKL. This CDR3 spans 15 amino acids. The CDR3 region is CASSHTAGAGQPQHF. The CDR3 DNA reads as TGCGCCAGCAGCCACACAGCAGGGGCCGGTCAGCCCCAGCATTTT.

V is TRBV6-1 and J is TRBJ2-7, with 14 positions matching TRBD2. This CDR3 has 16 amino acids. CDR1 and CDR2 from the germline V gene are MNHNS and SASEGT. The junction had 8 bases not matched to a gene; V was cut back by 6 bases and J by 4 bases. CDR3 coding DNA: TGTGCCAGCAGCCCGGGACTAGCGGGGGCCAGGTACGAGCAGTACTTC. The encoded protein is CASSPGLAGARYEQYF.

This sequence joins TRBV12-3 or TRBV12-4 and TRBJ2-6, with D uncertain. Trimming removed 5 bases at V and 2 bases at J, with 19 bases between. The CDR3 is 18 residues long. The CDR3 loop reads CASSQYRGFPTGANVLTF. The CDR3, as DNA: TGTGCCAGCAGTCAGTACAGAGGCTTTCCGACTGGGGCCAACGTCCTGACTTTC.

The rearrangement joins TRBV12-3 or TRBV12-4 to TRBJ2-1; D uncertain. The V end lost 4 bases, the J end lost 6 bases, and 7 bases lay between the germline ends. The length of the CDR3 is 12 residues. The CDR3 coding sequence is TGTGCCAGCAGTTCAGAGTTCAATGAGCAGTTCTTC. Translation gives CASSSEFNEQFF.

This clonotype was observed a handful of times. This chain joins TRBV7-9 and TRBJ1-3; tentative D call: TRBD1 (6 bases). The CDR3 totals 16 residues. V lost 5 bases and J 4 bases, leaving 18 bases between the germline ends. Germline V lookup: CDR1 SEHNR, CDR2 FQNEAQ (reference sequence). The CDR3: CASSPRRRTVGNTIYF. DNA of the CDR3: TGTGCCAGCAGCCCTCGCCGCCGGACAGTCGGAAACACCATATATTTT.

There are many counts of this clonotype. This chain joins TRBV12-3 or TRBV12-4 and TRBJ2-2; 9 bases map to TRBD2. The CDR3 loop spans 14 amino acids. V was clipped by 8 bases and J by 3 bases; unmatched bases: 4. The CDR3 is CASVSGGHTGELFF. DNA of the CDR3: TGTGCCAGCGTGAGCGGGGGGCACACCGGGGAGCTGTTTTTT.

This clonotype was picked up a small number of times. This CDR3 reads CSVEEGQCFGSYLNEKLFF. The CDR3, as DNA: TGCAGCGTTGAAGAAGGGCAGTGTTTCGGCTCTTACCTCAATGAAAAACTGTTTTTT. The chain is built from TRBV29-1 and TRBJ1-4; D is undetermined. V lost 0 bases and J lost 5, with 25 bases in between. CDR1 SQVTM and CDR2 ANQGSEA come from the germline V gene. The length of the CDR3 is 19 residues.

This clonotype was picked up many times. V and J are TRBV20-1 and TRBJ2-1; tentative D call: TRBD2 (5 bases). The CDR3 contains 12 residues. Germline CDR1 DFQATT, CDR2 SNEGSKA (reference sequence). The V and J ends lost 1 base and 8 bases respectively, with 9 bases between them. The CDR3 region is CSARADGDEQFF. The CDR3 DNA is TGCAGTGCTAGAGCGGACGGGGATGAGCAGTTCTTC.

The V call is TRBV7-6, the J call TRBJ2-2; no clear D gene. The CDR3 loop spans 15 amino acids. Germline CDR1 SGHVS, CDR2 FNYEAQ. Trimming stripped 2 bases from V and 1 base from J, with 8 bases between. CDR3 amino acids: CASSLYAVNTGELFF. Written as DNA, the CDR3 is TGTGCCAGCAGCTTATATGCGGTGAACACCGGGGAGCTGTTTTTT. The variable domain in full, completed from reference TRBV7-6 and TRBJ2-2, reads GAGVSQSPRYKVTKRGQDVALRCDPISGHVSLYWYRQALGQGPEFLTYFNYEAQQDKSGLPNDRFSAERPEGSISTLTIQRTEQRDSAMYRCASSLYAVNTGELFFGEGSRLTVL.

This clonotype occurred a few times. This chain uses TRBV7-9 with TRBJ1-4, with D unresolved. Trimming stripped 5 bases from V and 10 bases from J, with 11 bases between. CDR3 size: 12 residues. Germline CDR1 is SEHNR and CDR2 is FQNEAQ (reference sequence). The CDR3 is CASSEEGGKLFF. CDR3 DNA sequence: TGTGCCAGCAGCGAGGAAGGTGGAAAACTGTTTTTT.

V and J are TRBV6-2 or TRBV6-3 and TRBJ1-4; possible D gene TRBD1, 6 bases. CDR1 is MNHEY and CDR2 is SVGEGT in the germline V gene. The V gene lost 6 bases and the J gene lost 5 bases, with 13 bases spanning the gap. This CDR3 region has 14 residues. The CDR3 DNA reads TGTGCCAGCAGATCCGGACAGCCGAATGAAAAACTGTTTTTT. Translated: CASRSGQPNEKLFF.

Comments on this clonotype: Mismatch with germline at one junction end may stem from a read error. The chain carries TRBV6-1 and TRBJ1-1; D is possibly TRBD1 (6 bases). This CDR3 contains 14 residues. Germline V gives CDR1 MNHNS, CDR2 SASEGT. CDR3 amino acids: CASREGGWNTEAFF. CDR3 bases: TGTGCCAGCAGAGAAGGGGGTTGGAACACTGAAGCTTTCTTT.

This clonotype was seen at least ten times. The genes are TRBV5-5 and TRBJ1-4, with a possible D match to TRBD1 (6 bases). Germline V gene lookup returns CDR1 SGHKS and CDR2 YYEKEE (reference sequence). Trimming took 1 base from V and 5 from J, leaving 12 bases between them. The CDR3 runs 15 residues. The CDR3 bases are TGTGCCAGCAGCTTGTTCGAGACAGGCAATGAAAAACTGTTTTTT. This codes for CASSLFETGNEKLFF.

In its sample, this clonotype was seen a few times. The rearrangement uses TRBV7-2 and TRBJ1-5; 12 bases map to TRBD1. Trimming took 5 bases from V and 4 from J; bases not matched to a gene: 3. Germline values: CDR1 SGHTA, CDR2 FQGNSA. This CDR3 spans 15 amino acids. CDR3 sequence (DNA): TGTGCCAGCAGCGGGACAGGGGGCGCGAATCAGCCCCAGCATTTT. It translates to CASSGTGGANQPQHF.

The chain joins TRBV5-1 to TRBJ2-7; D is perhaps TRBD2 (5 bases). V lost 6 bases to trimming and J lost 4 bases, with 14 bases between them. This CDR3 has 13 amino acids. Germline V gives CDR1 SGHRS, CDR2 YFSETQ. The CDR3 region is CASTIPGGYEQYF. CDR3 DNA: TGCGCCAGCACAATCCCAGGCGGGTACGAGCAGTACTTC.

This clonotype has a count of ten or more. V usage is TRBV20-1 and J usage is TRBJ1-1, with D possibly TRBD1 on 6 matching bases. V was shortened by 3 bases and J by 1 base, with 9 bases between the two germline ends. This CDR3 is 13 amino acids long. Germline V CDR1 and CDR2: DFQATT, SNEGSKA (reference sequence). CDR3 sequence reads: CSARDRENTEAFF. The CDR3 DNA follows: TGCAGTGCTAGGGACAGAGAGAACACTGAAGCTTTCTTT.